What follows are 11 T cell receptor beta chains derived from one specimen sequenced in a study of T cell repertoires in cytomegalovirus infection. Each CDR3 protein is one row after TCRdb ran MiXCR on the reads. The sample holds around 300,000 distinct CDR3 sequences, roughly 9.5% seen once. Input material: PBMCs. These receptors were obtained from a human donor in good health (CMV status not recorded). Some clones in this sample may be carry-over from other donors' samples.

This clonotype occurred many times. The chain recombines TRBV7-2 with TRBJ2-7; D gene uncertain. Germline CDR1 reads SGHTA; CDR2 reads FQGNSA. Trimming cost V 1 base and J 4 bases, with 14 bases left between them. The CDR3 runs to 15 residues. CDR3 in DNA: TGTGCCAGCAGCTTAGTCCTTAGATTGGGATACGAGCAGTACTTC. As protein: CASSLVLRLGYEQYF.

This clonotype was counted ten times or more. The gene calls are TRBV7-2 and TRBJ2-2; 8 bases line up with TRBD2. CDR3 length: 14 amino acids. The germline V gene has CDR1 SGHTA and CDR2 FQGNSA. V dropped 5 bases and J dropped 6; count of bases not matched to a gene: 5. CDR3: CASSTGGVPGELFF. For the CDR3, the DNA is TGTGCCAGCAGCACCGGGGGGGTTCCCGGGGAGCTGTTTTTT. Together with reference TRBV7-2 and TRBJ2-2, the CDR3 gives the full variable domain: GAGVSQSPSNKVTEKGKDVELRCDPISGHTALYWYRQSLGQGLEFLIYFQGNSAPDKSGLPSDRFSAERTGGSVSTLTIQRTQQEDSAVYLCASSTGGVPGELFFGEGSRLTVL.

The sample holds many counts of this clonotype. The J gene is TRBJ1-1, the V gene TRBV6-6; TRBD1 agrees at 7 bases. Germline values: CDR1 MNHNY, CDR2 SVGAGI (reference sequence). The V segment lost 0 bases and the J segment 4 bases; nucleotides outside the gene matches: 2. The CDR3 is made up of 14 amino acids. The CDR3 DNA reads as TGTGCCAGCAGTTACTCGAACAGGGGCACTGAAGCTTTCTTT. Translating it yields CASSYSNRGTEAFF.

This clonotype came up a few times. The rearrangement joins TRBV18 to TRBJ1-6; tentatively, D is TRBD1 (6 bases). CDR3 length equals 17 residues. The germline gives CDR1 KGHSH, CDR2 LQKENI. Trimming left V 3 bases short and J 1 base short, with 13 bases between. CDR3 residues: CASSPTGIRSYNSPLHF. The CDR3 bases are TGTGCCAGCTCACCTACAGGGATTCGGTCCTATAATTCACCCCTCCACTTT.

The CDR3 spells CSARDAGGTYGYTF. The CDR3 DNA sequence: TGCAGTGCTAGAGATGCTGGGGGCACGTATGGCTACACCTTC. V is TRBV20-1 and J is TRBJ1-2; tentatively, D is TRBD1 (6 bases). This CDR3 comprises 14 residues. Germline V gene lookup returns CDR1 DFQATT and CDR2 SNEGSKA (reference sequence). V lost 0 bases to trimming and J lost 5 bases, with 13 bases between them.

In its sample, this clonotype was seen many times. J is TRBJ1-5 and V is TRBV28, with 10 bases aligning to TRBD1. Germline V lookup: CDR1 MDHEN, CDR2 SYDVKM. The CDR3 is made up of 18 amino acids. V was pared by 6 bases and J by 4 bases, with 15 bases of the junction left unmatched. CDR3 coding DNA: TGTGCCAGCAGCCTCTCGGGACAGGGGCGCCGAGGGAATCAGCCCCAGCATTTT. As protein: CASSLSGQGRRGNQPQHF.

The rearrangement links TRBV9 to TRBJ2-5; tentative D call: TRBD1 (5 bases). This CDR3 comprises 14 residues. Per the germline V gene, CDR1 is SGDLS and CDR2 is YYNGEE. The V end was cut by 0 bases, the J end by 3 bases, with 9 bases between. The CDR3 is CASSVDDSKETQYF. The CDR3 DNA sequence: TGTGCCAGCAGCGTAGATGACAGTAAAGAGACCCAGTACTTC.

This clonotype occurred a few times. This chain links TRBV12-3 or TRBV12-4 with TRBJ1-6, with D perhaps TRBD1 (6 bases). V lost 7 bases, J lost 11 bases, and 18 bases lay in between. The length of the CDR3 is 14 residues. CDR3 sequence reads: CASTPEGGLTPLHF. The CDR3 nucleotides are TGTGCCAGCACTCCAGAGGGGGGTTTGACACCCCTCCACTTT.

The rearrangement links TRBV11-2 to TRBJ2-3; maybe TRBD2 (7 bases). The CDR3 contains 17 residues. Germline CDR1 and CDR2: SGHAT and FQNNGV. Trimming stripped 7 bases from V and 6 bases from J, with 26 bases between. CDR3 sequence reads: CASTPRVGGDTGDTQYF. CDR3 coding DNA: TGTGCCAGCACCCCTCGGGTAGGGGGGGACACTGGGGATACGCAGTATTTT.

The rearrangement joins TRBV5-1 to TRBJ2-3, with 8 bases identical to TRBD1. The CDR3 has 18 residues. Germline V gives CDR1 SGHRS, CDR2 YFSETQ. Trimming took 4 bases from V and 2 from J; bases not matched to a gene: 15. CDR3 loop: CASSLGDRPPFSTDTQYF. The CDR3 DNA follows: TGCGCCAGCAGCCTGGGGGACAGGCCACCCTTCTCCACAGATACGCAGTATTTT.

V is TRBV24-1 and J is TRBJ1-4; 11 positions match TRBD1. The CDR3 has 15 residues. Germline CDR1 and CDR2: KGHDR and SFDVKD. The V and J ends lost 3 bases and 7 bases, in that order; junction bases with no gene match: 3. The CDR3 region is CATSDGGQGVEKLFF. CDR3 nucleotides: TGTGCCACCAGTGATGGGGGACAGGGGGTTGAAAAACTGTTTTTT.